The rows below give T cell receptor beta chains drawn from one sample of a study of blood T cell repertoires in COVID-19. Profiling relied on immunoSEQ multiplex PCR, and the TCRdb table lists in-frame clones only, not all of them. The data contain around 160,000 clones, roughly 88% of them singletons. Sample: PBMCs or T cells enriched from blood (not recorded which). The origin of the receptors is a woman between 25 and 40 years old with acute COVID-19. The conserved cysteine and the conserved F or W are not part of the CDR3 here.

len: 14; v_gene: TRBV6-1; j_gene: TRBJ1-5; CDR3aa: ASSEWGREGSQPQH
len: 11; v_gene: TRBV18; j_gene: TRBJ1-1; CDR3aa: ASSPEANTEAF
len: 11; v_gene: TRBV10-3; j_gene: TRBJ2-7; CDR3aa: ATRTDPTNEQY
len: 15; v_gene: TRBV5-4; j_gene: TRBJ2-1; CDR3aa: ASSFALGQATYNEQF
len: 13; v_gene: TRBV28; j_gene: TRBJ2-7; CDR3aa: ASMTLGTSSYEQY
len: 15; v_gene: TRBV7-2; j_gene: TRBJ1-1; CDR3aa: ASSLGVNREVVFEAF
len: 11; v_gene: TRBV6-2/TRBV6-3; j_gene: TRBJ2-7; CDR3aa: ASSGTSSGEQY
len: 16; v_gene: TRBV19; j_gene: TRBJ1-1; CDR3aa: ASKAFFRDRGLNTEAF
len: 11; v_gene: TRBV5-4; j_gene: TRBJ2-7; CDR3aa: ASSMTSSYEQY
len: 13; v_gene: TRBV11-3; j_gene: TRBJ2-7; CDR3aa: ASSLAGGNSYEQY
len: 13; v_gene: TRBV7-3; j_gene: TRBJ2-1; CDR3aa: ASSTGLAGYNEQF
len: 13; v_gene: TRBV7-2; j_gene: TRBJ2-1; CDR3aa: ASSLQGLSYNEQF
len: 13; v_gene: TRBV7-9; j_gene: TRBJ1-1; CDR3aa: ASSQQGAENTEAF
len: 14; v_gene: TRBV18; j_gene: TRBJ2-1; CDR3aa: ASSPKLAGGPSEQF
len: 15; v_gene: TRBV6-2/TRBV6-3; j_gene: TRBJ2-5; CDR3aa: ASSYNVDRGLKETQY
len: 12; v_gene: TRBV3-1/TRBV3-2; j_gene: TRBJ1-5; CDR3aa: ASSVGTATGTQH
len: 14; v_gene: TRBV4-1; j_gene: TRBJ2-1; CDR3aa: ASRSGLAGIYNEQF
len: 13; v_gene: TRBV19; j_gene: TRBJ2-1; CDR3aa: ASSIPSASYNEQF
len: 13; v_gene: TRBV9; j_gene: TRBJ1-1; CDR3aa: ASSVAMGAVTEAF
len: 12; v_gene: TRBV28; j_gene: TRBJ2-2; CDR3aa: ASSPLLGAGELF
len: 15; v_gene: TRBV11-2; j_gene: TRBJ2-1; CDR3aa: ASSLIQVGRPYNEQF
len: 16; v_gene: TRBV15; j_gene: TRBJ2-7; CDR3aa: ATSPLGGQGSKPYEQY
len: 12; v_gene: TRBV7-9; j_gene: TRBJ1-3; CDR3aa: ASSWGDSGNTIY
len: 10; v_gene: TRBV19; j_gene: TRBJ1-2; CDR3aa: ASRPRTGPNT
len: 11; v_gene: TRBV12-3/TRBV12-4; j_gene: TRBJ1-1; CDR3aa: ASRDGMNTEAF
len: 15; v_gene: TRBV10-1; j_gene: TRBJ1-6; CDR3aa: ASALNTGGVYNSPLH
len: 12; v_gene: TRBV7-8; j_gene: TRBJ1-1; CDR3aa: ASSFQGQGTEAF
len: 11; v_gene: TRBV28; j_gene: TRBJ2-3; CDR3aa: ASSFGETLAQY
len: 12; v_gene: TRBV28; j_gene: TRBJ1-5; CDR3aa: ASSPGTGNQPQH
len: 14; v_gene: TRBV7-9; j_gene: TRBJ2-1; CDR3aa: ASNFYGGGVEGVQF
len: 12; v_gene: TRBV5-6; j_gene: TRBJ2-3; CDR3aa: ASRVGWGTDTQY
len: 13; v_gene: TRBV4-2; j_gene: TRBJ1-4; CDR3aa: ASSQDTGLNEKLF
len: 10; v_gene: TRBV29-1; j_gene: TRBJ2-2; CDR3aa: SVGEGHGELF
len: 13; v_gene: TRBV10-3; j_gene: TRBJ2-3; CDR3aa: AISPSGLGSDTQY
len: 14; v_gene: TRBV25-1; j_gene: TRBJ1-6; CDR3aa: ASSSTTGTYNSPLH
len: 13; v_gene: TRBV18; j_gene: TRBJ2-3; CDR3aa: ASSQGLAGTDTQY
len: 12; v_gene: TRBV27; j_gene: TRBJ1-2; CDR3aa: ASSLSSGAAGYT
len: 14; v_gene: TRBV19; j_gene: TRBJ2-3; CDR3aa: ASTRERQGRTDTQY
len: 12; v_gene: TRBV5-1; j_gene: TRBJ2-3; CDR3aa: ASNLGGETDTQY
len: 15; v_gene: TRBV4-3; j_gene: TRBJ2-7; CDR3aa: ASSQGRLAGGSYEQY